Below, 17 T cell receptor beta chains from the same sample are listed, as sequenced in a study of CD8+ T cells in alopecia areata. Treatment noted: oral pan-JAK inhibitor, 5-10 mg twice daily. Extracted RNA was reverse transcribed, and the resulting cDNA served as sequencing template. Only in-frame clones appear in the TCRdb table, and some are missing; sequencing was by immunoSEQ multiplex PCR. Of around 290,000 clones listed, 58% were seen once; the top ten hold around 1.8%. The starting material was CD4+ T cells sorted from blood, obtained at week 24, from a patient treated with tofacitinib. All receptors derive from a human donor with alopecia areata.

V usage is TRBV4-1 and J usage is TRBJ2-5; perhaps TRBD2 as D (6 bases). The CDR3 has 13 amino acids. V was trimmed by 4 bases and J by 5 bases, leaving 11 bases between them. Germline V gene lookup returns CDR1 MGHRA and CDR2 YSYEKL. The CDR3: CASSRWAGETQYF. CDR3 DNA sequence: TGCGCCAGCAGCCGGTGGGCGGGGGAGACCCAGTACTTC.

V is TRBV6-6 and J is TRBJ1-2; D is uncertain. The germline gives CDR1 MNHNY, CDR2 SVGAGI (reference sequence). V was clipped by 4 bases and J by 8 bases, with 5 bases between them. The CDR3 sequence is 10 residues long. The CDR3 loop is CASSSGGYTF. Here the CDR3 DNA reads TGTGCCAGCAGTTCGGGAGGCTACACCTTC.

This clone was seen more than once but under ten times. This rearrangement joins TRBV7-2 to TRBJ1-2; D might be TRBD1 (6 bases). Germline CDR1 is SGHTA and CDR2 is FQGNSA. V was cut by 5 bases and J by 3 bases, with 10 bases left in between. The CDR3 is 13 amino acids. The CDR3 sequence: CASSPAGDYGYTF. CDR3 coding DNA: TGTGCCAGCAGCCCCGCAGGGGACTATGGCTACACCTTC.

This clone was seen at least ten times. The CDR3 DNA sequence: TGTGCCAGCAGCACTCGACAGCTCTATGGCTACACCTTC. This translates into CASSTRQLYGYTF. V gene TRBV7-2 combines with J gene TRBJ1-2, with TRBD1 as a possible D gene (5 bases). CDR1 is SGHTA and CDR2 is FQGNSA in the germline V gene. The CDR3 sequence is 13 residues long. Trimming pared 5 bases from V and 4 bases from J, leaving 11 bases between.

This clone was seen more than once but under ten times. The V call is TRBV19, the J call TRBJ1-1, with 7 bases lining up with TRBD1. Losses at the gene ends were 4 bases for V and 1 base for J; bases not matched to a gene: 12. The CDR3 sequence is 17 residues long. Germline CDR1 is LNHDA and CDR2 is SQIVND (reference sequence). As DNA, the CDR3 is TGTGCCAGTAGTACCTCAACAGGGGTTCACTCGAACACTGAAGCTTTCTTT. It codes for CASSTSTGVHSNTEAFF.

This clone was seen only a few times. This chain connects TRBV6-5 to TRBJ1-6; a weak D match, TRBD1 (6 bases). This CDR3 region has 13 residues. V lost 6 bases and J lost 7, with 10 bases in between. Germline V gives CDR1 MNHEY, CDR2 SVGAGI. The CDR3 region has the DNA TGTGCCAGCAGAATGACAGGCAATTCACCCCTCCACTTT. Residues: CASRMTGNSPLHF.

The rearrangement joins TRBV29-1 to TRBJ2-5, with D maybe TRBD2 (6 bases). This CDR3 has 14 residues. Germline V gives CDR1 SQVTM, CDR2 ANQGSEA. With 4 bases removed from V and 1 base from J, the gap between germline ends came to 13 bases. CDR3 sequence (DNA): TGCAGCGTTGTAGGAGGGTTACTCCAAGAGACCCAGTACTTC. Translating it yields CSVVGGLLQETQYF.

This clone was observed a handful of times. The chain links TRBV15 to TRBJ2-1; 7 bases align to TRBD2. Unmatched junction bases numbered 8, after V lost 9 bases and J lost 0 bases. This CDR3 is 15 amino acids long. Germline V gene data show CDR1 as LNHNV and CDR2 as YYDKDF (reference sequence). The CDR3: CATNPGGSSYNEQFF. CDR3 in DNA: TGTGCCACTAACCCCGGGGGGAGCTCCTACAATGAGCAGTTCTTC.

In its sample, this clone was seen once. The V and J genes are TRBV4-2 and TRBJ2-7, with 10 bases identical to TRBD1. Germline values: CDR1 LGHNA, CDR2 YNFKEQ. Trimming took 11 bases from V and 0 from J; bases not matched to a gene: 4. CDR3 length equals 13 residues. CDR3 residues: CAVGTGVSYEQYF. The CDR3 DNA sequence: TGTGCCGTAGGGACAGGGGTCTCCTACGAGCAGTACTTC.

The chain links TRBV9 to TRBJ2-2; 7 nucleotides line up with TRBD2. Germline CDR1 is SGDLS and CDR2 is YYNGEE. CDR3 length equals 14 residues. The V segment lost 6 bases and the J segment 4 bases; nucleotides outside the gene matches: 6. The CDR3 DNA reads TGTGCCAGCATGGGAGGGCTTAGCACCGGGGAGCTGTTTTTT. Translating gives CASMGGLSTGELFF.

The V and J genes are TRBV5-1 and TRBJ2-1; possibly TRBD1 for D (5 bases). The V and J ends lost 3 bases and 15 bases respectively, with 25 bases between them. The CDR3 loop spans 15 amino acids. Looked up from germline, CDR1 is SGHRS and CDR2 is YFSETQ. The CDR3 spells CASSSIGSDSSAMFF. In DNA form, the CDR3 reads TGCGCCAGCAGCTCAATTGGGTCAGACAGTTCTGCAATGTTCTTC.

This clone was picked up a small number of times. The chain combines TRBV15 with TRBJ2-2, with no clear D. Germline CDR1 is LNHNV and CDR2 is YYDKDF (reference sequence). The length of the CDR3 is 16 residues. Trimming cost V 3 bases and J 5 bases, with 16 bases left between them. The chain's CDR3 is CATSRARRSWTGELFF. The CDR3 coding sequence is TGTGCCACCAGCAGGGCGCGGCGGAGTTGGACCGGGGAGCTGTTTTTT.

This clone has only one observation. The chain has TRBV30 and TRBJ1-3, with D unclear. With 0 bases removed from V and 0 bases from J, the gap between germline ends came to 9 bases. CDR1 and CDR2 from the germline V gene are GTSNPN and SVGIG (reference sequence). This CDR3 spans 15 amino acids. The CDR3 protein is CAWSVSGYSGNTIYF. CDR3 coding DNA: TGTGCCTGGAGTGTATCCGGCTACTCTGGAAACACCATATATTTT.

The chain joins TRBV2 to TRBJ2-3; D is perhaps TRBD1 (7 bases). There are 13 residues in the CDR3. Trimming left V 4 bases short and J 5 bases short, with 10 bases between. Germline V CDR1 and CDR2: SNHLY, FYNNEI. The CDR3 is CASSGRGRDTQYF. The CDR3, as DNA: TGTGCCAGCAGTGGGAGGGGGCGAGATACGCAGTATTTT.

The chain couples TRBV29-1 to TRBJ1-5, with 12 positions matching TRBD1. The length of the CDR3 is 15 residues. The trim removed 6 bases at V and 5 bases at J, leaving 8 bases unmatched. The germline gives CDR1 SQVTM, CDR2 ANQGSEA. The CDR3 sequence: CSVQGTGGVDQPQHF. The CDR3 DNA sequence: TGCAGCGTCCAAGGGACAGGGGGCGTTGATCAGCCCCAGCATTTT.

The rearrangement joins TRBV7-9 to TRBJ2-2; 10 nucleotides align to TRBD2. This CDR3 has 18 amino acids. Per the germline V gene, CDR1 is SEHNR and CDR2 is FQNEAQ (reference sequence). J lost 1 base, V lost 1 base, and 6 bases had no gene match. CDR3 sequence reads: CASSLGSGLAMNTGELFF. The DNA for the CDR3 is TGTGCCAGCAGCTTAGGGTCGGGACTAGCGATGAACACCGGGGAGCTGTTTTTT.

CDR3 DNA: TGTGCCAGCAGCTCTGGGGCACAGGGGGAGCAGTTCTTC. This gives the protein CASSSGAQGEQFF. The chain joins TRBV5-6 to TRBJ2-1; TRBD1 agrees at 7 bases. The trim removed 3 bases at V and 10 bases at J, leaving 7 bases unmatched. Germline V lookup: CDR1 SGHDT, CDR2 YYEEEE. This CDR3 has 13 residues.